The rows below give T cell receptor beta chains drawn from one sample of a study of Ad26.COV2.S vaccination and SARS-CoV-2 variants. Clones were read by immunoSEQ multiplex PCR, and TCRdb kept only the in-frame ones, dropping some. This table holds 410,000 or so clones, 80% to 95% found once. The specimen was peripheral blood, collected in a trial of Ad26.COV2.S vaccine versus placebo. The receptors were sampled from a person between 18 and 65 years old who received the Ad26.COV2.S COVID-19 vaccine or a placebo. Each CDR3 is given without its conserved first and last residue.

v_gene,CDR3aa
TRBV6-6,ASGNYRDNQPQH
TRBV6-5,ASERGGSTEAF
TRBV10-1,ASSDSKGAYEQY
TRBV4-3,ASSQDPPPAGPNEKLF
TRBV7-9,ASSLDEKLF
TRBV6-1,ASSDWGLMNTEAF
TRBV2,ASSPSSGGTTDTQY
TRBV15,ATSTGGYGKEKLF
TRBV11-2,ASSLRRRGGSSYEQY
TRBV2,ASSPLRVTEAF
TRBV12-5,ASGPMGSGNTIY
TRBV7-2,ASSFTGENSPLH
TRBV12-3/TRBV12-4,ASSLTGNEQY
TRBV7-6,ASSLAGASAWSEQF
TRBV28,ASSGPEGLF
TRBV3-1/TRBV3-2,ASSPRQHYGYT
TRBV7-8,ASSPLNGESPISYSETQY
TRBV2,ASRGGYGYT
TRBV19,ASSIQVRYSPLH
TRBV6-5,ASSDSLNQPQH
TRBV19,ASTDRDRDNQPQH
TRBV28,ASPLPGQTGTEAF
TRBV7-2,ASSFNTGELF
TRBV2,ASRITDTQY
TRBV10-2,ASSRKGLNTEAF
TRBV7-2,ASSSGLAGGTEQF
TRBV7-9,ASSLSGPEKLF
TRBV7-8,ASSIPPGNYGYT
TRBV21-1,ASSIGQGLSYYEKLF
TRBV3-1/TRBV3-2,ASSQVLGTGNSPLH
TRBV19,ASSIRGGQGDAF
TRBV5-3,ARTLGPGKNNSPLH
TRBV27,ARTPPRTDWGYEQY
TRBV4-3,ASSTHWSSGANVLT
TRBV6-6,ASSSVGELF
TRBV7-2,ASRGANYGYT
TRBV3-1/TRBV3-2,ASSQDISGNTIY
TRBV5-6,ASSLVGLAGVYEQY
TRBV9,ASSVEGGLNTEAF
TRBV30,AWSVAGGDTDTQY
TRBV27,ASSSRWTGVSYNEQF
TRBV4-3,ASSQGSGRNQPQH
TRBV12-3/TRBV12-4,ATKLRNTIY
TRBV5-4,ASSATGGASYEQF
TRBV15,ATSRDRQGYYEQY
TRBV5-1,ASSLGVSTGELF
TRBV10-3,AISPGQGAPGTDTQY
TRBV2,ASRSRAPNTGELF
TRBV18,ASSPTLPGQGGNQPQH
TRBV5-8,ASSYGTAIMEPQH
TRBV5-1,ASSSLPGVEETQY
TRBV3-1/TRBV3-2,ASSQDQPGFDEQY
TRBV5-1,ASTPATFIYNEQF